This T cell receptor beta chain came from a study of CD8+ T cells in alopecia areata. Study overall: Treated patients received oral tofacitinib, 5 to 10 mg twice daily. Study conclusions and caveats: Scalp clonality, along with expanded CD8+ clones among the top 100, was significantly decreased by tofacitinib.

Following RNA extraction, reverse transcription yielded cDNA that acted as the sequencing template. Clones were read by immunoSEQ multiplex PCR, and TCRdb kept only the in-frame ones, dropping some. The repertoire holds 95,000 to 150,000 clones, with 53% as singletons. Treatment defined: oral pan-JAK inhibitor, 5-10 mg twice daily. For this clone: What it binds is unknown.

V was cut by 2 bases and J by 2 bases, with 7 bases left in between. The CDR3 sequence is 14 residues long. Looked up from germline, CDR1 is KGHSH and CDR2 is LQKENI. The sequence was collected from a human donor with alopecia areata. The V and J genes are TRBV18 and TRBJ1-5; D ambiguous. This specimen consisted of CD4+ T cells sorted from blood, obtained at week 4, from a patient treated with tofacitinib. In DNA form, the CDR3 reads TGTGCCAGCTCACCAACGGATGGCAATCAGCCCCAGCATTTT. This sequence encodes CASSPTDGNQPQHF.